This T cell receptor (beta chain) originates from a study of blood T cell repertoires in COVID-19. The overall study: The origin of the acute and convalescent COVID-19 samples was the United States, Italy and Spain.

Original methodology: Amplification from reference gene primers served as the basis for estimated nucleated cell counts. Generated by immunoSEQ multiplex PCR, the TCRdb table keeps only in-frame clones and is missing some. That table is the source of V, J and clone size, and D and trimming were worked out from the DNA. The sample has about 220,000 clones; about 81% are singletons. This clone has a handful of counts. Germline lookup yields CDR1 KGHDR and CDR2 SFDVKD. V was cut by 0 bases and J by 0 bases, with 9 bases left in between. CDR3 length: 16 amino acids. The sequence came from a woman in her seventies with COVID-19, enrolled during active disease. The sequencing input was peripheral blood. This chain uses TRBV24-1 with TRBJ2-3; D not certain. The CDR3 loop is CATSDLAVDSTDTQYF. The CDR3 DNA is TGTGCCACCAGTGATTTGGCGGTGGATAGCACAGATACGCAGTATTTT.